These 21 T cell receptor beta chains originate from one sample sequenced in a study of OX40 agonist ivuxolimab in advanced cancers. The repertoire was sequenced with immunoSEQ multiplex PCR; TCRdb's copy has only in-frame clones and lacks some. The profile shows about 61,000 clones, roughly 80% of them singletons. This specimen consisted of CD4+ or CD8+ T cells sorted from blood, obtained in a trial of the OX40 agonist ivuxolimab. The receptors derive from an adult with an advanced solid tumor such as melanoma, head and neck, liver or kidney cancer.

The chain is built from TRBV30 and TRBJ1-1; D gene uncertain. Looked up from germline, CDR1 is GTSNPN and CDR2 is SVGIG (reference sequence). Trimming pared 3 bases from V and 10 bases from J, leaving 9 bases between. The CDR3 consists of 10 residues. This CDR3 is CAWRTVGAFF. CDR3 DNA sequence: TGTGCCTGGAGAACAGTCGGAGCTTTCTTT.

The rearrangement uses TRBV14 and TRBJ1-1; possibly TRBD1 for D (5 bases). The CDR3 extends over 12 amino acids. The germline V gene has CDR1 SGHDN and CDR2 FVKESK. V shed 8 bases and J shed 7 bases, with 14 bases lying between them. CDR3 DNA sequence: TGTGCCAGCTCCAGGGTTCAGGGTGAAGCTTTCTTT. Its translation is CASSRVQGEAFF.

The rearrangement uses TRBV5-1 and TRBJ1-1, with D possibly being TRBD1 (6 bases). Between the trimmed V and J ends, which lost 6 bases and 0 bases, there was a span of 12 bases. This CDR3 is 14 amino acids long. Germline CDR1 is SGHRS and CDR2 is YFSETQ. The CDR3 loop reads CASMAGVMNTEAFF. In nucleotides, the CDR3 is TGCGCCAGCATGGCAGGGGTAATGAACACTGAAGCTTTCTTT. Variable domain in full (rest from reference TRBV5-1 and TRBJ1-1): KAGVTQTPRYLIKTRGQQVTLSCSPISGHRSVSWYQQTPGQGLQFLFEYFSETQRNKGNFPGRFSGRQFSNSRSEMNVSTLELGDSALYLCASMAGVMNTEAFFGQGTRLTVV.

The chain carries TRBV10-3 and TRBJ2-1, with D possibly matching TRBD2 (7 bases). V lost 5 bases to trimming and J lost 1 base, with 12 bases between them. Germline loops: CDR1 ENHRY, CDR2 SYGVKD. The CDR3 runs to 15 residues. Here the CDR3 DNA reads TGTGCCATCAGTAAAGGGGGGGTGTCCTACAATGAGCAGTTCTTC. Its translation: CAISKGGVSYNEQFF.

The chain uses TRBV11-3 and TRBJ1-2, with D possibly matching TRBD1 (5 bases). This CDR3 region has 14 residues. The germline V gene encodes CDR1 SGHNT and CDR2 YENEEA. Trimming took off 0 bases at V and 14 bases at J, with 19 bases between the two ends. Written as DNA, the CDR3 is TGTGCCAGCAGCTTAGATGCCTTGGGGGTGGGATGGACCTTC. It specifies CASSLDALGVGWTF. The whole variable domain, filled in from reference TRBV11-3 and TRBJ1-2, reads EAGVVQSPRYKIIEKKQPVAFWCNPISGHNTLYWYLQNLGQGPELLIRYENEEAVDDSQLPKDRFSAERLKGVDSTLKIQPAELGDSAVYLCASSLDALGVGWTFGSGTRLTVV.

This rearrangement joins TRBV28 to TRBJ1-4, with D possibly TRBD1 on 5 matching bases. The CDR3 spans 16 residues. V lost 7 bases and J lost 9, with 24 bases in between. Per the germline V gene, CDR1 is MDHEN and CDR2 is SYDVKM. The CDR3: CASNPDGTASRKKLFF. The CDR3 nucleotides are TGTGCCAGCAATCCCGACGGGACGGCCTCGAGGAAAAAACTGTTTTTT.

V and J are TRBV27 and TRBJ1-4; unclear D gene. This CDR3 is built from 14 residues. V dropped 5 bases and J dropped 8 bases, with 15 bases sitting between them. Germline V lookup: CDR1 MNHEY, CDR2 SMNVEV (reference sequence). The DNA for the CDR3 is TGTGCCAGCAGTAAATGGACCGAAGGAGAAAAACTGTTTTTT. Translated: CASSKWTEGEKLFF.

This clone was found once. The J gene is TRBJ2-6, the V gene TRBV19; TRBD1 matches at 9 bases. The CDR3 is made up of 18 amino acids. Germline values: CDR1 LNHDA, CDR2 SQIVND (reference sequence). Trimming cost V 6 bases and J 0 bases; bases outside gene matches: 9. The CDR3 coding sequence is TGTGCCAGTAGACCCAACAGGGGGCAACGCTCTGGGGCCAACGTCCTGACTTTC. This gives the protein CASRPNRGQRSGANVLTF.

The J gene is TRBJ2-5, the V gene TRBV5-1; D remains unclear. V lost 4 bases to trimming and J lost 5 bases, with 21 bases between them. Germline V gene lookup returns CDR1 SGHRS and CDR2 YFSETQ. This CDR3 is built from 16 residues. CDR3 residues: CASSVAGPFKPETQYF. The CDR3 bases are TGCGCCAGCAGCGTGGCTGGCCCTTTTAAGCCGGAGACCCAGTACTTC.

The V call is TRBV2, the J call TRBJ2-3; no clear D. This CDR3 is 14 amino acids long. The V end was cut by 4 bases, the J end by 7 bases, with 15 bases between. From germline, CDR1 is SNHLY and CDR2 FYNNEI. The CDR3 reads CASSGSLAGNTQYF. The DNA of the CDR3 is TGTGCCAGCAGTGGAAGCCTCGCTGGGAATACGCAGTATTTT.

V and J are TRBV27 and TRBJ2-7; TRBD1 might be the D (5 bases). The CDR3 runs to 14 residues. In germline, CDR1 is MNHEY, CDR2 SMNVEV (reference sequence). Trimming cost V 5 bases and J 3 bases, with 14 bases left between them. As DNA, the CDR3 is TGTGCCAGCAGTACCGGCACAGGCCTCTACGAGCAGTACTTC. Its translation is CASSTGTGLYEQYF.

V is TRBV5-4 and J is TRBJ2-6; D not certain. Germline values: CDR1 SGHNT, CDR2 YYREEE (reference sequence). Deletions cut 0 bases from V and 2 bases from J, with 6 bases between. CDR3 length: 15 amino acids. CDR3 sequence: CASSLVNPGANVLTF. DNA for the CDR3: TGTGCCAGCAGCTTGGTGAATCCTGGGGCCAACGTCCTGACTTTC.

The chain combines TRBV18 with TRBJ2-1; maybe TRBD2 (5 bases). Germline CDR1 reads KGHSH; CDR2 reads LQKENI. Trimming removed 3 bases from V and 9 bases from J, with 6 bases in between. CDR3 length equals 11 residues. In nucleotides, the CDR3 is TGTGCCAGCTCACCTGGGAGTGAGCAGTTCTTC. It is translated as CASSPGSEQFF.

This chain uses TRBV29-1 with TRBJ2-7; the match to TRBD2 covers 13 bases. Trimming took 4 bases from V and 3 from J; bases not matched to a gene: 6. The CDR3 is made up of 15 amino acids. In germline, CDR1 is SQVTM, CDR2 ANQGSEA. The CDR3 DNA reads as TGCAGCGTTGTGGTCACTAGCGGGGGGGTCTACGAGCAGTACTTC. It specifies CSVVVTSGGVYEQYF.

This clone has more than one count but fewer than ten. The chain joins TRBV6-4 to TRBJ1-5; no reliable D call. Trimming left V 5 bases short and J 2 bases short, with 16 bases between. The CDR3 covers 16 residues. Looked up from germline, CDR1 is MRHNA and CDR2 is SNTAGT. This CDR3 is CASSPYSSGGNQPQHF. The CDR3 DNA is TGTGCCAGCAGTCCTTACTCTTCTGGTGGCAATCAGCCCCAGCATTTT.

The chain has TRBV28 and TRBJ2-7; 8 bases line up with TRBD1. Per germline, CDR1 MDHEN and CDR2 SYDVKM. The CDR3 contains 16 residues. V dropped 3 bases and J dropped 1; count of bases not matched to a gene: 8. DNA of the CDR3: TGTGCCAGCAGTTTGACAGGGGAGGCTGATTCCTACGAGCAGTACTTC. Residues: CASSLTGEADSYEQYF. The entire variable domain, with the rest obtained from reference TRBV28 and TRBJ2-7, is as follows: DVKVTQSSRYLVKRTGEKVFLECVQDMDHENMFWYRQDPGLGLRLIYFSYDVKMKEKGDIPEGYSVSREKKERFSLILESASTNQTSMYLCASSLTGEADSYEQYFGPGTRLTVT.

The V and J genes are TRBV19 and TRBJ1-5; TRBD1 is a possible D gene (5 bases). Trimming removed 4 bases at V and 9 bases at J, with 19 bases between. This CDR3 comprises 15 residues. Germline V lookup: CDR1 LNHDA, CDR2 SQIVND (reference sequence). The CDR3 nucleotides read TGTGCCAGTAGTACGATAACTTCAGGGTCCGGGCCCCAGCATTTT. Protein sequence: CASSTITSGSGPQHF.

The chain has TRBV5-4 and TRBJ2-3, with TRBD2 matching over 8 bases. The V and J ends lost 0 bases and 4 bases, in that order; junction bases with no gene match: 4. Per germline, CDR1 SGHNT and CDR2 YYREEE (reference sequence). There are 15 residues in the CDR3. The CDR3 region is CASSLGPAGADTQYF. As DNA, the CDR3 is TGTGCCAGCAGCTTGGGCCCAGCGGGGGCAGATACGCAGTATTTT.

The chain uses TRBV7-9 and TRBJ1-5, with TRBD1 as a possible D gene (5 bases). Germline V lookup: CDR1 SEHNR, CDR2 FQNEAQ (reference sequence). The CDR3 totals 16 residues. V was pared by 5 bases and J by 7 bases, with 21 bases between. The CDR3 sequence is CASSPTTGAGGQPQHF. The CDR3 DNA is TGTGCCAGCAGCCCCACCACCGGGGCGGGAGGCCAGCCCCAGCATTTT.

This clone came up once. The DNA of the CDR3 is TGTGCCAGCAGCACTTCGTTAGGAGCGCCCAATGAGCAGTTCTTC. This encodes CASSTSLGAPNEQFF. The rearrangement joins TRBV11-2 to TRBJ2-1; unclear D gene. CDR3 length: 15 amino acids. The V end lost 5 bases, the J end lost 6 bases, and 17 bases lay between the germline ends. The V gene's germline CDR1 is SGHAT and CDR2 FQNNGV.

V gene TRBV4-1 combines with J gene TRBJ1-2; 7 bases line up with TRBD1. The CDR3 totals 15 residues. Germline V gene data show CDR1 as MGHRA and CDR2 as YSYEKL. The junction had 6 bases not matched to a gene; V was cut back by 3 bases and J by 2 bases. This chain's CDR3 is CASSQVIQGNYGYTF. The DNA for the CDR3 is TGCGCCAGCAGCCAGGTGATACAGGGGAACTATGGCTACACCTTC.